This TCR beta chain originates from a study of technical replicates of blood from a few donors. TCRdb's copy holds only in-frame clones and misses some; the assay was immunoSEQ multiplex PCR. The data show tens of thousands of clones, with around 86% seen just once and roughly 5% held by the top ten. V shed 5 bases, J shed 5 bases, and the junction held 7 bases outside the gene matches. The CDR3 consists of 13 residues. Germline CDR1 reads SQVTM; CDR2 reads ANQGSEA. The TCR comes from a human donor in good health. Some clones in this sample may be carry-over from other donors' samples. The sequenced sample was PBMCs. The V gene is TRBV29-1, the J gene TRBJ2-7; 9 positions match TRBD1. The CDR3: CSVRGQGINEQYF. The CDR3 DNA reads TGCAGCGTTCGGGGACAGGGCATCAACGAGCAGTACTTC.